Listed here are 27 T cell receptor beta chains from one sample, sequenced in a study of response to subunit inactivated influenza vaccine. TCRdb recomputed calls from the RT-PCR reads with MiXCR, one row per CDR3 protein. The repertoire has 500,000 to 600,000 distinct CDR3 sequences, about 11% of them found once; the top ten carry 11%. These data also featured in a second study, about T cells expressing NK-cell markers. That source reports: Libraries used 5'RACE template switching adding universal primer site and UMIs.

The sequencing here drew on PBMCs from blood, taken on the day of vaccination. Receptors were obtained from a man aged 50 to 59 who received an inactivated influenza vaccine.

This clonotype occurred a few times. The chain joins TRBV4-3 to TRBJ1-1; D is undetermined. The CDR3 extends over 15 amino acids. V was pared by 0 bases and J by 1 base, with 9 bases between. CDR1 is LGHNA and CDR2 is YSLEER in the germline V gene. The CDR3 sequence is CASSQDSRSNTEAFF. The DNA for the CDR3 is TGCGCCAGCAGCCAAGATAGTCGTTCGAACACTGAAGCTTTCTTT.

This clonotype was counted a few times. V usage is TRBV6-1 and J usage is TRBJ1-6; the D is unclear. The V end lost 0 bases, the J end lost 5 bases, and 8 bases lay between the germline ends. The germline CDR1 and CDR2 sequences are MNHNS and SASEGT. The CDR3 is 15 residues long. The CDR3 nucleotides are TGTGCCAGCAGTGAAGCCCTATCCGATAATTCACCCCTCCACTTT. Its translation is CASSEALSDNSPLHF.

This clonotype came up a few times. The V gene is TRBV7-2, the J gene TRBJ2-3; D might be TRBD2 (5 bases). CDR1 is SGHTA, CDR2 FQGNSA, per germline. V lost 11 bases to trimming and J lost 1 base, with 10 bases between them. The CDR3 is 12 amino acids. As DNA, the CDR3 is TGTGCCGGGAGTCGCGGCACAGATACGCAGTATTTT. This gives the protein CAGSRGTDTQYF.

The chain employs TRBV12-3 or TRBV12-4 and TRBJ2-7; 14 bases are a match to TRBD2. Trimming took 6 bases from V and 2 from J; bases not matched to a gene: 3. The CDR3 is made up of 15 amino acids. This CDR3 is CASSAGLAGAYEQYF. CDR3 nucleotides: TGTGCCAGCAGCGCGGGACTAGCGGGAGCCTACGAGCAGTACTTC.

This clonotype was recorded a few times. V and J are TRBV7-6 and TRBJ2-5; D perhaps matches TRBD2 (5 bases). The CDR3 is 16 amino acids. Trimming removed 4 bases from V and 1 base from J, with 16 bases in between. The V gene's germline CDR1 is SGHVS and CDR2 FNYEAQ. CDR3 protein: CASSSPRLLFQETQYF. CDR3 nucleotide sequence: TGTGCCAGCAGCTCGCCCCGACTACTCTTCCAAGAGACCCAGTACTTC.

This clonotype came up many times. The V call is TRBV12-3 or TRBV12-4, the J call TRBJ2-2, with 8 bases matching TRBD2. The V and J ends lost 5 bases and 7 bases, in that order; junction bases with no gene match: 9. The CDR3 has 15 amino acids. CDR3 DNA: TGTGCCAGCAGTCCACTGGGGGCGGGGGGCGGGGAGCTGTTTTTT. Its protein is CASSPLGAGGGELFF.

At least ten counts were recorded for this clonotype. CDR3 amino acids: CASSPGSFQETQYF. The CDR3 bases are TGTGCCAGCAGTCCCGGGAGTTTTCAAGAGACCCAGTACTTC. The chain has TRBV6-1 and TRBJ2-5; TRBD2 might be the D (6 bases). In germline, CDR1 is MNHNS, CDR2 SASEGT. Trimming stripped 5 bases from V and 2 bases from J, with 12 bases between. This CDR3 has 14 amino acids.

The chain couples TRBV11-1 to TRBJ2-1; D ambiguous. V lost 2 bases and J lost 2, with 10 bases in between. This CDR3 is built from 15 residues. Germline V gives CDR1 SGHAT, CDR2 FQDESV (reference sequence). The CDR3 is CASSLFRSTYNEQFF. CDR3 nucleotide sequence: TGTGCCAGCAGCTTATTCCGGAGTACCTACAATGAGCAGTTCTTC.

This clonotype appeared many times. V usage is TRBV3-1 and J usage is TRBJ2-7; D is unresolved. With 1 base removed from V and 3 bases from J, the gap between germline ends came to 4 bases. The CDR3 spans 12 residues. The germline V gene encodes CDR1 LGHDT and CDR2 YNNKEL (reference sequence). The CDR3 DNA is TGTGCCAGCAGCCAAGTTGTCTACGAGCAGTACTTC. Protein product: CASSQVVYEQYF.

The chain uses TRBV20-1 and TRBJ1-4, with a weak D call TRBD1 (5 bases). The CDR3 loop spans 15 amino acids. V was clipped by 0 bases and J by 7 bases, with 15 bases between them. The germline V gene encodes CDR1 DFQATT and CDR2 SNEGSKA (reference sequence). CDR3 amino acids: CSARDYSRDGEKLFF. The CDR3 region has the DNA TGCAGTGCTAGAGATTACTCCAGGGACGGTGAAAAACTGTTTTTT.

CDR3 coding DNA: TGTGCCAGCGAACACCTATCGACAGGGCTGGACGAGCAGTACTTC. Translation: CASEHLSTGLDEQYF. The gene calls are TRBV7-9 and TRBJ2-7; 7 nucleotides align to TRBD1. The V gene end was trimmed by 8 bases and the J gene end by 5 bases; junction bases not matched to a gene: 15. CDR3 length: 15 residues. Germline loops: CDR1 SEHNR, CDR2 FQNEAQ (reference sequence).

The rearrangement uses TRBV7-9 and TRBJ2-3; D is unresolved. Germline V gene data show CDR1 as SEHNR and CDR2 as FQNEAQ (reference sequence). The CDR3 consists of 14 residues. The V and J ends lost 2 bases and 2 bases respectively, with 8 bases between them. CDR3: CASSLISDTDTQYF. The CDR3 DNA sequence: TGTGCCAGCAGCTTAATTAGTGACACAGATACGCAGTATTTT.

This clonotype was picked up a small number of times. The CDR3 DNA reads TGTGCCAGCAGCGTAGAGACAAGCTCTGGAAACACCATATATTTT. This gives the protein CASSVETSSGNTIYF. The chain couples TRBV9 to TRBJ1-3, with D uncertain. The CDR3 has 15 residues. Germline V gene lookup returns CDR1 SGDLS and CDR2 YYNGEE. Trimming removed 0 bases at V and 0 bases at J, with 7 bases between.

This clonotype was detected only a few times. The chain carries TRBV4-2 and TRBJ2-1, with 8 bases identical to TRBD2. Germline lookup yields CDR1 LGHNA and CDR2 YNFKEQ. This CDR3 is built from 16 residues. With V trimmed by 4 bases and J by 6 bases, 11 bases remained unmatched. The CDR3 loop is CASSPNHGLAGNEQFF. As DNA, the CDR3 is TGTGCCAGCAGCCCCAATCACGGACTAGCAGGCAATGAGCAGTTCTTC.

This clonotype was detected a few times. The genes are TRBV28 and TRBJ2-7, with D tentatively TRBD1 (6 bases). The ends were cut back, 7 bases at V and 4 bases at J, with 17 bases in the middle. Germline V gene lookup returns CDR1 MDHEN and CDR2 SYDVKM. The CDR3 extends over 14 amino acids. The DNA of the CDR3 is TGTGCCAGCATACCTTCAGGGGTAGGATACGAGCAGTACTTC. Amino acid sequence: CASIPSGVGYEQYF.

This clonotype was observed a handful of times. The chain has TRBV9 and TRBJ2-2; 7 positions agree with TRBD2. The germline CDR1 and CDR2 sequences are SGDLS and YYNGEE. J gave up 3 bases and V 7 bases, and 9 bases lay outside the gene matches. The CDR3 is made up of 15 amino acids. CDR3 sequence: CASGGSSGYTGELFF. CDR3 sequence (DNA): TGTGCCAGCGGCGGGAGTAGCGGATACACCGGGGAGCTGTTTTTT.

The CDR3 nucleotides read TGCGCCAGCAGCCCCGGGCCAAACTACAATGAGCAGTTCTTC. Encoded protein: CASSPGPNYNEQFF. V gene TRBV5-1 combines with J gene TRBJ2-1; D not certain. Trimming took off 4 bases at V and 3 bases at J, with 11 bases between the two ends. The germline CDR1 and CDR2 sequences are SGHRS and YFSETQ. CDR3 length: 14 amino acids.

The chain is built from TRBV5-1 and TRBJ2-3, with D perhaps matching TRBD2 (6 bases). Trimming took off 4 bases at V and 4 bases at J, with 10 bases between the two ends. Per germline, CDR1 SGHRS and CDR2 YFSETQ. CDR3 length: 13 residues. CDR3 nucleotides: TGCGCCAGCAGCCCCTGGGACTCAGATACGCAGTATTTT. This encodes CASSPWDSDTQYF.

The CDR3 DNA is TGTGCCAGCAGCTCGGCGGAGGGTATTAGCTATGGCTACACCTTC. It translates to CASSSAEGISYGYTF. J is TRBJ1-2 and V is TRBV7-9; D is uncertain. V shed 4 bases and J shed 4 bases, with 16 bases lying between them. CDR3 length equals 15 residues. The germline CDR1 and CDR2 sequences are SEHNR and FQNEAQ (reference sequence).

V and J are TRBV30 and TRBJ1-5, with D perhaps TRBD1 (5 bases). Trimming shortened V by 0 bases and J by 3 bases, and 6 bases separated the two germline ends. This CDR3 region has 13 residues. CDR1 GTSNPN and CDR2 SVGIG come from the germline V gene (reference sequence). CDR3 nucleotide sequence: TGTGCCTGGAGTGTCAGGGACAATCAGCCCCAGCATTTT. Translating it yields CAWSVRDNQPQHF.

The V and J genes are TRBV4-1 and TRBJ1-3; D is perhaps TRBD1 (6 bases). CDR3 length equals 16 residues. V was clipped by 2 bases and J by 2 bases, with 13 bases between them. Germline V gives CDR1 MGHRA, CDR2 YSYEKL. The CDR3 reads CASSQRGVGPGNTIYF. The CDR3 DNA sequence: TGCGCCAGCAGCCAAAGGGGGGTAGGACCTGGAAACACCATATATTTT.

The chain links TRBV4-3 to TRBJ2-4; 10 bases agree with TRBD2. The ends lost 3 bases at V and 0 bases at J; junction bases unmatched: 8. The length of the CDR3 is 18 residues. Germline V gene lookup returns CDR1 LGHNA and CDR2 YSLEER. The CDR3 here is CASSQVISGGLAKNIQYF. In nucleotides, the CDR3 is TGCGCCAGCAGCCAGGTCATTAGCGGGGGGCTAGCCAAAAACATTCAGTACTTC.

The chain employs TRBV10-3 and TRBJ2-1; 12 bases match TRBD2. The trim removed 10 bases at V and 6 bases at J, leaving 10 bases unmatched. CDR1 is ENHRY and CDR2 is SYGVKD in the germline V gene. This CDR3 region has 15 residues. CDR3 nucleotides: TGTGCCACGGTAGAGACTAGCGGGAGCCTCAATGAGCAGTTCTTC. Its protein product is CATVETSGSLNEQFF.

The CDR3 DNA reads as TGTGCCAGCAGCTTCTTCCCGGGGGCCGACTACGAGCAGTACTTC. Protein product: CASSFFPGADYEQYF. The V gene is TRBV7-2, the J gene TRBJ2-7; D could derive from TRBD1 or TRBD2 (6 bases each). The CDR3 totals 15 residues. In germline, CDR1 is SGHTA, CDR2 FQGNSA. Between the trimmed V and J ends, which lost 3 bases and 3 bases, there was a span of 15 bases.

The chain is built from TRBV30 and TRBJ2-3; D is unclear. The CDR3 loop spans 13 amino acids. V was cut by 4 bases and J by 5 bases, with 13 bases left in between. Germline values: CDR1 GTSNPN, CDR2 SVGIG (reference sequence). The CDR3: CAWITSLGDTQYF. For the CDR3, the DNA is TGTGCCTGGATCACATCTCTGGGAGATACGCAGTATTTT.

The chain combines TRBV7-8 with TRBJ2-7, with a possible D match to TRBD1 (6 bases). V was cut by 3 bases and J by 2 bases, with 8 bases left in between. The CDR3 contains 13 residues. Germline-derived CDR1 and CDR2 are SGHVS and FQNEAQ. CDR3 DNA sequence: TGTGCCAGCAGCTTCAGGACAGCCTACGAGCAGTACTTC. Its protein is CASSFRTAYEQYF.

Only a few counts were recorded for this clonotype. This sequence joins TRBV4-2 and TRBJ2-7; D gene unclear. This CDR3 region has 18 residues. V was shortened by 0 bases and J by 0 bases, with 18 bases between the two germline ends. The germline V gene encodes CDR1 LGHNA and CDR2 YNFKEQ. CDR3 in amino acids: CASSQEGTSTRSSYEQYF. In nucleotides, the CDR3 is TGTGCCAGCAGCCAAGAAGGTACTTCTACCCGGAGCTCCTACGAGCAGTACTTC.